The source of this T cell receptor (beta chain) is a study of T cell responses to AZD1222 COVID-19 vaccine. The sample holds one count of this clone. Its cognate antigen is unknown. Study conclusions and caveats: Clonal diversity was possibly underestimated, and white British individuals and females predominated among donors. Among spike-specific TCRs, nearly half reportedly target unmutated variant regions. The study identified only six AZD1222 recipients as seropositive at baseline.

TCRdb keeps only in-frame clones here, not all; method: immunoSEQ multiplex PCR. The repertoire has around 160,000 clones, around 92% of them found once; the top ten carry around 0.99%. This CDR3 contains 14 residues. Looked up from germline, CDR1 is LNHDA and CDR2 is SQIVND (reference sequence). The germline V and J ends were trimmed by 0 bases and 2 bases, with 7 bases remaining between them. Source: peripheral blood, taken 28 days after the second AZD1222 dose. This chain uses TRBV19 with TRBJ1-2; D not resolved. The TCR originated in an adult who received the AZD1222 COVID-19 vaccine. Here the CDR3 DNA reads TGTGCCAGTAGTATAGATAGTAAGAACTATGGCTACACCTTC. Translation gives CASSIDSKNYGYTF.